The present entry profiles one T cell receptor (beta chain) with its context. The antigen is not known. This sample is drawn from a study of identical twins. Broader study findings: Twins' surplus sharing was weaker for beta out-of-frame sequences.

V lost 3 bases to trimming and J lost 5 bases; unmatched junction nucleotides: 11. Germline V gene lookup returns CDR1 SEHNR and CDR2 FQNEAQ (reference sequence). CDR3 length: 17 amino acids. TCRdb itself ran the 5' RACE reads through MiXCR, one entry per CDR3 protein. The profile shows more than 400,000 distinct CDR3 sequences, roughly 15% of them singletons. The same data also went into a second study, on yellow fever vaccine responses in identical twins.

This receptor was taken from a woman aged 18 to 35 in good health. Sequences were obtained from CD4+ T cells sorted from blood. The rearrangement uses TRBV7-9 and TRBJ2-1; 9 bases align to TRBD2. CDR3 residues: CASSLTLGAGGDNEQFF. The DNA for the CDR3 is TGTGCCAGCAGCTTGACGCTCGGAGCGGGAGGAGACAATGAGCAGTTCTTC.